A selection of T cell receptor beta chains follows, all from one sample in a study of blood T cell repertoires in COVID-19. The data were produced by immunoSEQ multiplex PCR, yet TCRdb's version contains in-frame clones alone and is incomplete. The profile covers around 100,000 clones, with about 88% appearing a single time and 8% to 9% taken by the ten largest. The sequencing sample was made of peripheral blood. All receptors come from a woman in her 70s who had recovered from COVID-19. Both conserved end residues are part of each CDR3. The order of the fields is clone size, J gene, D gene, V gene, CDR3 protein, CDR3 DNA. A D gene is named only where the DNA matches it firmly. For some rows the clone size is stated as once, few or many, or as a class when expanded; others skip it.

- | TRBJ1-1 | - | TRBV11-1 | CASTLGPGNTEAFF | TGTGCCAGCACCCTGGGCCCCGGGAACACTGAAGCTTTCTTT
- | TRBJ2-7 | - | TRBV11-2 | CASSPEPSLRQYF | TGTGCCAGCAGCCCTGAGCCTAGTCTCCGGCAGTACTTC
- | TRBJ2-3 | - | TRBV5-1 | CASSLIAETDTQYF | TGCGCCAGCAGCTTGATAGCGGAAACAGATACGCAGTATTTT
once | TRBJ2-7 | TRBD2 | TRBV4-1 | CASSPRTSGYEQYF | TGCGCCAGCAGCCCCCGGACTAGTGGCTACGAGCAGTACTTC
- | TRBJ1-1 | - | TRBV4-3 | CASSQETSGQSHNTEAFF | TGCGCCAGCAGCCAAGAGACATCCGGACAGAGCCATAACACTGAAGCTTTCTTT
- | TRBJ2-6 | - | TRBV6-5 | CASRSHSGANVLTF | TGTGCCAGCAGAAGCCACTCTGGGGCCAACGTCCTGACTTTC
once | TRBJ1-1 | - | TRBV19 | CASSISAGTEAFF | TGTGCCAGTAGTATTTCCGCAGGCACTGAAGCTTTCTTT
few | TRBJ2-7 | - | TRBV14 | CASSQQGYEQYF | TGTGCCAGCAGCCAACAGGGCTACGAGCAGTACTTC
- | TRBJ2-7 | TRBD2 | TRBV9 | CASSPRLAGGLYEQYF | TGTGCCAGCAGCCCCCGACTAGCGGGAGGGCTATACGAGCAGTACTTC
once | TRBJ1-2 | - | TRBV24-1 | CATSDPSDTYGYTF | TGTGCCACCAGTGACCCTTCGGACACCTATGGCTACACCTTC
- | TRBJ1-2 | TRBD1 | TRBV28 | CASSSGMTGSNYGYTF | TGTGCCAGCAGTTCGGGGATGACAGGGTCGAACTATGGCTACACCTTC
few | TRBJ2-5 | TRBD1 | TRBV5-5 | CASSNTGEETQYF | TGTGCCAGCAGCAACACAGGGGAAGAGACCCAGTACTTC
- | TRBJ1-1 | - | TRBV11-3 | CASSLYGRSTEAFF | TGTGCCAGCAGCCTCTATGGGAGATCCACTGAAGCTTTCTTT
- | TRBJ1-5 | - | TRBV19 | CASSVYLGSGNQPQHF | TGTGCCAGTAGTGTGTACTTGGGCAGTGGCAATCAGCCCCAGCATTTT
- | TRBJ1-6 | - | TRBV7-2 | CASSLGANVFSYNSPLHF | TGTGCCAGCAGCTTAGGGGCAAATGTCTTCTCCTATAATTCACCCCTCCACTTT
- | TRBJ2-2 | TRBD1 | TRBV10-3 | CAISENRGTGELFF | TGTGCCATCAGTGAGAACAGGGGCACCGGGGAGCTGTTTTTT
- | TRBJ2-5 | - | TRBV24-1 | CATSSRGWETQYF | TGTGCCACCAGTAGTCGGGGGTGGGAGACCCAGTACTTC
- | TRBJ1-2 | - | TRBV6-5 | CASSYSQTDHYGYTF | TGTGCCAGCAGTTACTCCCAGACAGATCACTATGGCTACACCTTC
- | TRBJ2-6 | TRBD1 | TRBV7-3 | CASSRQGGVKAGANVLTF | TGTGCCAGCAGTCGACAGGGGGGAGTTAAGGCTGGGGCCAACGTCCTGACTTTC
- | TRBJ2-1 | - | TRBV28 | CASSFGTNYNEQFF | TGTGCCAGCAGTTTTGGGACAAACTACAATGAGCAGTTCTTC
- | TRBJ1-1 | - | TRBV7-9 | CATESQGTEAFF | TGTGCCACCGAATCCCAGGGTACTGAAGCTTTCTTT
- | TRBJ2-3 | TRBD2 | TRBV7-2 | CASSLVSGAGTDTQYF | TGTGCCAGCAGCTTAGTAAGCGGGGCGGGCACAGATACGCAGTATTTT
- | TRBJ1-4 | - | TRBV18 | CASSPRGQITNEKLFF | TGTGCCAGCTCACCTCGAGGCCAAATAACTAATGAAAAACTGTTTTTT
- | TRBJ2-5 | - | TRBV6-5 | CASSLIDSMGTQYF | TGTGCCAGCAGTTTGATAGACTCGATGGGGACCCAGTACTTC
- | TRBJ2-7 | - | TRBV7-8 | CASSLTLYEQYF | TGTGCCAGCAGCCTAACCCTATACGAGCAGTACTTC
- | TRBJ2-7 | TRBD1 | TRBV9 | CASSATFPGQGGPYEQYF | TGTGCCAGCAGCGCCACTTTCCCGGGACAGGGGGGACCCTACGAGCAGTACTTC
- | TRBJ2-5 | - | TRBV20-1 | CSASRGGEETQYF | TGCAGTGCTAGTAGAGGAGGGGAGGAGACCCAGTACTTC